This TCR beta chain comes out of a study of beta chain features in type 1 diabetes. What was sequenced were expressed TCRB transcripts, since all of the isolated RNA had been reverse transcribed. Clones were sequenced by immunoSEQ multiplex PCR, and TCRdb holds only the in-frame ones, with some missing. The sample lists more than 550,000 clones, 11% to 15% occurring once. Findings of the study overall: Significant though moderate, a shortening of TCRB CDR3s appeared in all four CD4+ subsets of Type 1 diabetes patients. A closer apparent resemblance between naive, central memory and Treg TCRB repertoires was seen in patients than in healthy donors.

Central memory, naive, regulatory and stem cell-like memory CD4+ cells were sorted by CD45RO/CCR7/CD25/CD127/CD95/CD27. Note on this clone: Its antigen is not known.

The germline gives CDR1 SGHRS, CDR2 YFSETQ. The CDR3 extends over 17 amino acids. J was trimmed by 7 bases and V by 4 bases; bases with no gene match: 16. The TCR was taken from a man in his late teens or twenties with type 1 diabetes. The J gene is TRBJ2-1, the V gene TRBV5-1; the match to TRBD2 covers 8 bases. Input material: naive CD4+ T cells from blood. The CDR3 loop is CASSTLRSGSAGNEQFF. The CDR3 DNA sequence: TGCGCCAGCAGCACTCTCCGGAGCGGGAGTGCTGGTAATGAGCAGTTCTTC.